These 20 T cell receptor beta chains were all obtained from the same sample, sequenced in a study of cytomegalovirus exposure and HLA in healthy donors. Primers for the PCR totalled 60 Vbeta and 13 Jbeta. TCRdb's table, derived via immunoSEQ multiplex PCR, lists solely in-frame clones and lacks some. The table has around 260,000 clones, about 80% seen once. Sequences were obtained from PBMCs. The receptors stem from a girl aged 2-10 years in good health and CMV-seronegative.

The genes are TRBV7-6 and TRBJ2-7; 13 bases are a match to TRBD2. This CDR3 has 16 residues. V shed 5 bases and J 2 bases; nucleotides not matched to a gene: 6. Germline CDR1 is SGHVS and CDR2 is FNYEAQ. CDR3 DNA: TGTGCCAGCAGCCACGGACTAGCGGGAGAACCCTACGAGCAGTACTTC. Its translation is CASSHGLAGEPYEQYF.

CDR3 residues: CASSVYRNQPQHF. Written as DNA, the CDR3 is TGTGCCAGCAGTGTATACCGGAATCAGCCCCAGCATTTT. This rearrangement joins TRBV28 to TRBJ1-5; no clear D. The V end lost 5 bases, the J end lost 4 bases, and 9 bases lay between the germline ends. This CDR3 region has 13 residues. Germline V CDR1 and CDR2: MDHEN, SYDVKM.

This chain uses TRBV11-2 with TRBJ1-6; TRBD1 matches at 8 bases. V dropped 5 bases and J dropped 14; count of bases not matched to a gene: 14. This CDR3 contains 15 residues. CDR1 and CDR2 from the germline V gene are SGHAT and FQNNGV. Here the CDR3 reads CASSPGGTGGFTLHF. The CDR3 DNA reads TGTGCCAGCAGCCCCGGTGGGACAGGAGGTTTTACCCTCCACTTT. The full variable domain, its missing parts supplied by reference TRBV11-2 and TRBJ1-6, is EAGVAQSPRYKIIEKRQSVAFWCNPISGHATLYWYQQILGQGPKLLIQFQNNGVVDDSQLPKDRFSAERLKGVDSTLKIQPAKLEDSAVYLCASSPGGTGGFTLHFGNGTRLTVT.

The chain recombines TRBV5-1 with TRBJ2-7, with 9 bases matching TRBD2. The V and J ends lost 4 bases and 5 bases, in that order; junction bases with no gene match: 16. Per the germline V gene, CDR1 is SGHRS and CDR2 is YFSETQ. This CDR3 is 17 amino acids long. The CDR3 coding sequence is TGCGCCAGCAGCATAAAAAGTAGCGGGAGAGTGTCCCACGAGCAGTACTTC. Translated, it gives CASSIKSSGRVSHEQYF.

The chain carries TRBV13 and TRBJ2-2; the match to TRBD2 covers 10 bases. V lost 6 bases to trimming and J lost 4 bases; unmatched junction nucleotides: 8. There are 16 residues in the CDR3. Germline V gene sequence: CDR1 PRHDT, CDR2 FYEKMQ (reference sequence). The CDR3 reads CASSTGGLASTGELFF. CDR3 bases: TGTGCCAGCAGTACAGGGGGACTAGCGTCCACCGGGGAGCTGTTTTTT.

The genes are TRBV28 and TRBJ1-2; D perhaps matches TRBD1 (5 bases). The germline V gene encodes CDR1 MDHEN and CDR2 SYDVKM. V was clipped by 1 base and J by 6 bases, with 9 bases between them. This CDR3 comprises 13 residues. CDR3: CASSLFTGDGYTF. The CDR3 DNA sequence: TGTGCCAGCAGTTTATTTACGGGGGATGGCTACACCTTC.

This sequence joins TRBV28 and TRBJ1-1; a possible D gene is TRBD1 (6 bases). The CDR3 has 11 residues. Per the germline V gene, CDR1 is MDHEN and CDR2 is SYDVKM. V shed 5 bases and J shed 5 bases, with 6 bases lying between them. CDR3 nucleotide sequence: TGTGCCAGCAGTCAGGGGACTGAAGCTTTCTTT. Its protein product is CASSQGTEAFF.

This chain connects TRBV6-1 to TRBJ2-7; D unclear. This CDR3 comprises 12 residues. V gave up 6 bases and J gave up 2 bases, with 8 bases separating them. CDR1 and CDR2 from the germline V gene are MNHNS and SASEGT. CDR3 sequence reads: CASRERTYEQYF. CDR3 sequence (DNA): TGTGCCAGCAGGGAGAGAACCTACGAGCAGTACTTC.

This chain joins TRBV2 and TRBJ1-1; perhaps TRBD1 as D (6 bases). The CDR3 is 13 amino acids. Germline V gives CDR1 SNHLY, CDR2 FYNNEI. V shed 8 bases and J shed 1 base, with 11 bases lying between them. CDR3 sequence (DNA): TGTGCCAGCCAGGGACATCGGAACACTGAAGCTTTCTTT. Protein product: CASQGHRNTEAFF.

The genes are TRBV6-6 and TRBJ2-2; the D gene is possibly TRBD1 (6 bases). This CDR3 contains 14 residues. The V end was cut by 8 bases, the J end by 5 bases, with 15 bases between. Germline lookup yields CDR1 MNHNY and CDR2 SVGAGI (reference sequence). CDR3 in amino acids: CASGGLGLTGELFF. Written as DNA, the CDR3 is TGTGCCAGCGGGGGCCTCGGACTGACCGGGGAGCTGTTTTTT.

This chain connects TRBV30 to TRBJ2-3; 9 bases agree with TRBD2. CDR1 is GTSNPN and CDR2 is SVGIG in the germline V gene (reference sequence). The trim removed 5 bases at V and 1 base at J, leaving 1 base unmatched. The CDR3 contains 13 residues. Here the CDR3 reads CAWRLAGTDTQYF. In nucleotides, the CDR3 is TGTGCCTGGCGACTAGCGGGCACAGATACGCAGTATTTT.

This sequence joins TRBV28 and TRBJ2-1; unclear D gene. V lost 4 bases and J lost 9, with 10 bases in between. The CDR3 runs 12 residues. The germline V gene encodes CDR1 MDHEN and CDR2 SYDVKM. The CDR3 DNA is TGTGCCAGCAGTTCCCCACCCGGTGAGCAGTTCTTC. This sequence encodes CASSSPPGEQFF.

The J gene is TRBJ1-6, the V gene TRBV7-6; D is perhaps TRBD1 (5 bases). The CDR3 is 16 residues long. Germline CDR1 is SGHVS and CDR2 is FNYEAQ. The ends were cut back, 1 base at V and 9 bases at J, with 16 bases in the middle. The DNA of the CDR3 is TGTGCCAGCAGCTTAGATTTCGGGGGAGTTACTTCACCCCTCCACTTT. This sequence encodes CASSLDFGGVTSPLHF.

The V and J genes are TRBV18 and TRBJ1-2; 7 bases are a match to TRBD1. CDR3 length equals 15 residues. Germline values: CDR1 KGHSH, CDR2 LQKENI. V was clipped by 3 bases and J by 8 bases; unmatched bases: 12. In nucleotides, the CDR3 is TGTGCCAGCTCACCCCCCTCCGACAGGGCGAGCGGCTACACCTTC. This encodes CASSPPSDRASGYTF.

V gene TRBV10-1 combines with J gene TRBJ2-2, with D unclear. The CDR3 sequence is 13 residues long. V was cut by 2 bases and J by 1 base, with 2 bases left in between. Germline V gene sequence: CDR1 WNHNN, CDR2 SYGVQD (reference sequence). The CDR3 spells CASSERNTGELFF. CDR3 DNA sequence: TGCGCCAGCAGTGAGCGGAACACCGGGGAGCTGTTTTTT.

This clone was seen only a few times. This chain joins TRBV25-1 and TRBJ1-5, with a weak D call TRBD1 (5 bases). There are 13 residues in the CDR3. The V end lost 3 bases, the J end lost 6 bases, and 9 bases lay between the germline ends. From germline, CDR1 is MGHDK and CDR2 SYGVNS. In DNA form, the CDR3 reads TGTGCCAGCAGTGACAGGGTAGGTCAGCCCCAGCATTTT. Translation gives CASSDRVGQPQHF.

V gene TRBV18 combines with J gene TRBJ1-5; TRBD1 matches 12 bases. This CDR3 comprises 17 residues. Germline V gene data show CDR1 as KGHSH and CDR2 as LQKENI. Trimming removed 4 bases from V and 7 bases from J; junction bases left unmatched: 11. The CDR3 DNA reads TGTGCCAGCTCACTTAATCCGGGACAGGGGGCAGGGCAGCCCCAGCATTTT. Translation gives CASSLNPGQGAGQPQHF. The full variable domain, completed using reference TRBV18 and TRBJ1-5, is NAGVMQNPRHLVRRRGQEARLRCSPMKGHSHVYWYRQLPEEGLKFMVYLQKENIIDESGMPKERFSAEFPKEGPSILRIQQVVRGDSAAYFCASSLNPGQGAGQPQHFGDGTRLSIL.

The rearrangement links TRBV9 to TRBJ2-7; D gene uncertain. CDR1 is SGDLS, CDR2 YYNGEE, per germline. The CDR3 is 13 residues long. Deletions cut 3 bases from V and 2 bases from J, with 9 bases between. CDR3 DNA sequence: TGTGCCAGCAGCGGACTGTTCCCCTACGAGCAGTACTTC. This codes for CASSGLFPYEQYF.

The CDR3 protein is CASSLGIWRGTHGPGELFF. CDR3 nucleotides: TGTGCCAGCAGCTTAGGAATTTGGCGGGGGACCCACGGGCCGGGGGAGCTGTTTTTT. The J gene is TRBJ2-2, the V gene TRBV7-9, with 7 bases fitting TRBD2. V lost 1 base to trimming and J lost 8 bases; unmatched junction nucleotides: 19. This CDR3 has 19 amino acids. Germline-derived CDR1 and CDR2 are SEHNR and FQNEAQ (reference sequence).

The CDR3 protein is CASSRGRINTEAFF. DNA of the CDR3: TGTGCCAGTAGCAGGGGACGGATTAACACTGAAGCTTTCTTT. This sequence joins TRBV19 and TRBJ1-1, with D perhaps TRBD1 (6 bases). V lost 6 bases to trimming and J lost 2 bases, with 13 bases between them. Germline V CDR1 and CDR2: LNHDA, SQIVND (reference sequence). The CDR3 consists of 14 residues.